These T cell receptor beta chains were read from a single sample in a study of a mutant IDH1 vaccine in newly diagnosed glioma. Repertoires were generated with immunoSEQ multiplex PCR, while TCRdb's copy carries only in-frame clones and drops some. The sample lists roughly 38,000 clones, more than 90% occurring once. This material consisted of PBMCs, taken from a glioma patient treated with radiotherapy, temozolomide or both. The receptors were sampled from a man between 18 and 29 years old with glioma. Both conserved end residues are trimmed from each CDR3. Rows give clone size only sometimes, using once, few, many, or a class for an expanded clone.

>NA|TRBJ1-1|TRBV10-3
AISGGAPSGTEAF
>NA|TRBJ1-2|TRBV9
ASSVSWDLINYGYT
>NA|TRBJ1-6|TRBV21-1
ASRLHIHHNSPLH
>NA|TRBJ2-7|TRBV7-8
ASSPDRASKEQY
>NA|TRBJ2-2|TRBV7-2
ASSRGQHANTGELF
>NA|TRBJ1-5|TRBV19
ASSIFDQPQH
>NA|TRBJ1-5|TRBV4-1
ASSQDANQPQH
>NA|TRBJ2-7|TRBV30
AWSQQRTYEQY
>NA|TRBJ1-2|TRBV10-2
AAGEQNYGYT
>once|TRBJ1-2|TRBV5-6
ASSLLSGADYGYT
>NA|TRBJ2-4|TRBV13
ASRKTGTKNIQY
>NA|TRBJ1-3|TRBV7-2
ASSPVGNTIY
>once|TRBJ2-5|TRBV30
AWSKGQLAGQETQY
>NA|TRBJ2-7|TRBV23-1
ASPGGYGYEQY
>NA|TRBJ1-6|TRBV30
AWKFGGGGHNSPLH
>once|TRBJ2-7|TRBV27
ASSPIAGSYEQY
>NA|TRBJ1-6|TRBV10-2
ASLENSPLH
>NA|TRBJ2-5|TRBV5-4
ASSLEDREGETQY
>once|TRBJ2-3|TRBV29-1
SAEPGGGDTQY
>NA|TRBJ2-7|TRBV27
ASSLRQKIYEQY
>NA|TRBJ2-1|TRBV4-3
ASRTGTRSYNEQF
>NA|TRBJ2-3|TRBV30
AWTIGTDTQY
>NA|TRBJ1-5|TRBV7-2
ASSSYHEKRNNQPQH
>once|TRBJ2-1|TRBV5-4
ASSPELTSYNEQF
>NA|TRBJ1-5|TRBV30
AWNGSPHQPQH
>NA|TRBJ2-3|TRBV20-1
SASGDYTQY
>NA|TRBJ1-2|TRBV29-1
SVETAPYGYT
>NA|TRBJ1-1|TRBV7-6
ASSLDTNTEAF
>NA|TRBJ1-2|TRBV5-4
ASSPREGDYGYT
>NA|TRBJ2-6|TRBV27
ASRFRGSGANVLT
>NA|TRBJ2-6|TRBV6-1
ASSELGAPGANVLT